Given below is one TCR beta chain in context. The sample is drawn from a study of identical twins. A single record per CDR3 protein comes from TCRdb applying MiXCR to the 5' RACE reads. The data show 1,800,000 or so distinct CDR3 sequences, roughly 35% seen once. Germline V CDR1 and CDR2: SGHRS, YFSETQ. V was pared by 4 bases and J by 0 bases, with 10 bases of the junction left unmatched. CDR3 length: 18 residues. All donors comprised healthy Caucasians. The chain joins TRBV5-1 to TRBJ2-3; 11 bases map to TRBD2. Sequences were obtained from cord blood. This receptor was taken from a newborn girl in good health. CDR3 sequence (DNA): TGCGCCAGCAGCCTCCGGGCTAGCGGGGGGCGTAGCACAGATACGCAGTATTTT. Translating it yields CASSLRASGGRSTDTQYF.